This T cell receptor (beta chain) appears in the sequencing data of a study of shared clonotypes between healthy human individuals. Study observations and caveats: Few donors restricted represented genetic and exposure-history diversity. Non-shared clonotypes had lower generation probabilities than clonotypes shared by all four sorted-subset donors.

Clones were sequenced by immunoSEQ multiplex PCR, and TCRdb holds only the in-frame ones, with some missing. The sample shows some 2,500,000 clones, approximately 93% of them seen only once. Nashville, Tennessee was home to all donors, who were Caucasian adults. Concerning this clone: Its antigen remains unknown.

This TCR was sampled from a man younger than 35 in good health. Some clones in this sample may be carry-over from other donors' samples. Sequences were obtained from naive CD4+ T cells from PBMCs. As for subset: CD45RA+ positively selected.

DNA for the CDR3: TGCGCCAGCAGCTCCGTACCAGCCTACGAGCAGTACTTC. Its protein product is CASSSVPAYEQYF. The chain carries TRBV5-1 and TRBJ2-7, with unresolved D. Germline V gene lookup returns CDR1 SGHRS and CDR2 YFSETQ. The CDR3 runs to 13 residues. V was clipped by 3 bases and J by 2 bases, with 9 bases between them.